This TCR beta chain is from a study of shared clonotypes between healthy human individuals. Data came from immunoSEQ multiplex PCR; TCRdb stores just in-frame clones and leaves some out. This sample has more than 1,200,000 clones, with approximately 98.5% found just once. CD45RA+ naive and CD45RA-negative memory subsets were separated from CD4+ cells. This clone was observed once. V was clipped by 2 bases and J by 5 bases, with 7 bases between them. In germline, CDR1 is SGHNT, CDR2 YENEEA. The CDR3 is 12 amino acids. The sequence came from a man aged 25 to 40 in good health. The specimen sequenced was naive CD4+ T cells sorted from blood. Subset noted: CD45RA+ positively selected. The chain combines TRBV11-3 with TRBJ2-7, with D unclear. The CDR3 DNA reads TGTGCCAGCAGCTTAAGTTCGGACGAGCAGTACTTC. It encodes CASSLSSDEQYF. The variable domain in full, completed from reference TRBV11-3 and TRBJ2-7, reads EAGVVQSPRYKIIEKKQPVAFWCNPISGHNTLYWYLQNLGQGPELLIRYENEEAVDDSQLPKDRFSAERLKGVDSTLKIQPAELGDSAVYLCASSLSSDEQYFGPGTRLTVT.